The rows below give T cell receptor beta chains drawn from one sample of a study of blood T cells in healthy people across ages. TCRdb fed the 5' RACE reads into MiXCR, producing one record per CDR3 protein. The sample has approximately 600,000 distinct CDR3 sequences; under 70% are singletons. Sequencing used blood. Receptors were obtained from a man in his 60s in good health. Each CDR3 is given with its conserved first and last residue. The order of the fields is CDR3 length, clone size, V gene, J gene, D gene, CDR3 protein, CDR3 DNA. A D gene is named only where the DNA matches it firmly. Clone size is given for some rows only: seen once, a few or many times, or a class if the clone is expanded.

CDR3 length: 14
clone size: -
V gene: TRBV10-3
J gene: TRBJ1-5
D gene: TRBD1
CDR3 protein: CAISGTGGAQPQHF
CDR3 DNA: TGTGCCATCAGTGGGACAGGGGGTGCTCAGCCCCAGCATTTT

CDR3 length: 17
clone size: -
V gene: TRBV9
J gene: TRBJ2-3
D gene: -
CDR3 protein: CASSVGQGLGGTDTQYF
CDR3 DNA: TGTGCCAGCAGCGTAGGCCAGGGGCTGGGTGGCACAGATACGCAGTATTTT

CDR3 length: 15
clone size: once
V gene: TRBV2
J gene: TRBJ2-3
D gene: -
CDR3 protein: CASSGMRAGTDTQYF
CDR3 DNA: TGTGCCAGCAGTGGAATGCGGGCCGGCACAGATACGCAGTATTTT

CDR3 length: 14
clone size: -
V gene: TRBV4-1
J gene: TRBJ2-7
D gene: TRBD2
CDR3 protein: CASSYRTSGYEQYF
CDR3 DNA: TGCGCCAGCAGCTATCGGACTAGCGGGTACGAGCAGTACTTC

CDR3 length: 14
clone size: -
V gene: TRBV18
J gene: TRBJ1-2
D gene: -
CDR3 protein: CASSPQAPNYGYTF
CDR3 DNA: TGTGCCAGCTCACCACAGGCCCCGAATTATGGCTACACCTTC

CDR3 length: 16
clone size: -
V gene: TRBV5-6
J gene: TRBJ1-2
D gene: TRBD1
CDR3 protein: CASSEVSRQGDYGYTF
CDR3 DNA: TGTGCCAGCAGCGAGGTCTCCCGACAGGGGGACTATGGCTACACCTTC

CDR3 length: 15
clone size: -
V gene: TRBV6-1
J gene: TRBJ1-1
D gene: TRBD1
CDR3 protein: CASSDGDRGYTEAFF
CDR3 DNA: TGTGCCAGCAGTGATGGCGACAGGGGTTACACTGAAGCTTTCTTT

CDR3 length: 17
clone size: few
V gene: TRBV15
J gene: TRBJ2-2
D gene: TRBD2
CDR3 protein: CATSRDLEAGVTGELFF
CDR3 DNA: TGTGCCACCAGCAGAGATCTGGAAGCGGGGGTCACCGGGGAGCTGTTTTTT

CDR3 length: 15
clone size: few
V gene: TRBV4-1
J gene: TRBJ2-3
D gene: -
CDR3 protein: CASSTVFPPTDTQYF
CDR3 DNA: TGCGCCAGCAGCACCGTTTTTCCACCCACAGATACGCAGTATTTT

CDR3 length: 16
clone size: -
V gene: TRBV24-1
J gene: TRBJ2-2
D gene: TRBD1
CDR3 protein: CATSDPNRGDTGELFF
CDR3 DNA: TGTGCCACCAGTGACCCCAACAGGGGGGACACCGGGGAGCTGTTTTTT

CDR3 length: 12
clone size: -
V gene: TRBV5-6
J gene: TRBJ2-2
D gene: -
CDR3 protein: CASTAFTGELFF
CDR3 DNA: TGTGCCAGCACCGCTTTCACCGGGGAGCTGTTTTTT

CDR3 length: 19
clone size: -
V gene: TRBV27
J gene: TRBJ2-7
D gene: TRBD1
CDR3 protein: CASSLGPRGLLISYNEQYF
CDR3 DNA: TGTGCCAGCAGTTTAGGACCCAGGGGGCTTCTCATCTCCTACAATGAGCAGTACTTC

CDR3 length: 16
clone size: few
V gene: TRBV12-3/TRBV12-4
J gene: TRBJ1-2
D gene: TRBD1
CDR3 protein: CASSLVPRQGVNGYTF
CDR3 DNA: TGTGCCAGCAGTTTAGTCCCCCGACAGGGGGTGAATGGCTACACCTTC

CDR3 length: 17
clone size: -
V gene: TRBV5-4
J gene: TRBJ2-5
D gene: -
CDR3 protein: CASSLAGAGAYQETQYF
CDR3 DNA: TGTGCCAGCAGCTTGGCCGGGGCGGGGGCATATCAAGAGACCCAGTACTTC

CDR3 length: 15
clone size: -
V gene: TRBV6-1
J gene: TRBJ2-5
D gene: TRBD1
CDR3 protein: CASSEAGQGWETQYF
CDR3 DNA: TGTGCCAGCAGTGAAGCGGGACAGGGTTGGGAGACCCAGTACTTC

CDR3 length: 15
clone size: -
V gene: TRBV6-1
J gene: TRBJ1-2
D gene: -
CDR3 protein: CASSAREGANYGYTF
CDR3 DNA: TGTGCCAGCAGTGCCCGTGAGGGCGCTAACTATGGCTACACCTTC

CDR3 length: 14
clone size: -
V gene: TRBV27
J gene: TRBJ2-7
D gene: TRBD2
CDR3 protein: CASNSGGAPYEQYF
CDR3 DNA: TGTGCCAGCAATTCGGGGGGAGCACCCTACGAGCAGTACTTC

CDR3 length: 16
clone size: -
V gene: TRBV4-2
J gene: TRBJ1-1
D gene: -
CDR3 protein: CASSHNPTGRDTEAFF
CDR3 DNA: TGTGCCAGCAGCCACAACCCGACAGGTAGGGACACTGAAGCTTTCTTT

CDR3 length: 12
clone size: few
V gene: TRBV21-1
J gene: TRBJ2-7
D gene: -
CDR3 protein: CASSGSGYEQYF
CDR3 DNA: TGTGCCAGCAGCGGGAGCGGGTACGAGCAGTACTTC

CDR3 length: 16
clone size: few
V gene: TRBV4-1
J gene: TRBJ1-2
D gene: -
CDR3 protein: CASSQELGPLHHGYTF
CDR3 DNA: TGCGCCAGCAGCCAAGAATTGGGGCCGCTACACCACGGCTACACCTTC

CDR3 length: 14
clone size: few
V gene: TRBV7-9
J gene: TRBJ1-6
D gene: TRBD1
CDR3 protein: CASMRGTGSSPLHF
CDR3 DNA: TGTGCCAGCATGCGGGGGACAGGGTCCTCACCCCTCCACTTT

CDR3 length: 14
clone size: -
V gene: TRBV9
J gene: TRBJ2-1
D gene: TRBD1
CDR3 protein: CASSVGQGRETQFF
CDR3 DNA: TGTGCCAGCAGCGTAGGACAGGGGAGAGAGACCCAGTTCTTC

CDR3 length: 16
clone size: -
V gene: TRBV12-3/TRBV12-4
J gene: TRBJ1-4
D gene: TRBD1
CDR3 protein: CASSFFQGAKGEKLFF
CDR3 DNA: TGTGCCAGCAGTTTCTTTCAGGGGGCCAAAGGTGAAAAACTGTTTTTT

CDR3 length: 16
clone size: -
V gene: TRBV20-1
J gene: TRBJ2-1
D gene: TRBD2
CDR3 protein: CSARGTSGGPTDEQFF
CDR3 DNA: TGCAGTGCTAGAGGGACTAGCGGGGGCCCGACAGATGAGCAGTTCTTC

CDR3 length: 15
clone size: many
V gene: TRBV4-2
J gene: TRBJ2-1
D gene: TRBD2
CDR3 protein: CASSQDLLWRGGQFF
CDR3 DNA: TGTGCCAGCAGCCAAGATCTCTTATGGCGGGGGGGTCAGTTCTTC

CDR3 length: 15
clone size: -
V gene: TRBV20-1
J gene: TRBJ2-1
D gene: -
CDR3 protein: CSARDAGGGQETQFF
CDR3 DNA: TGCAGTGCTAGAGATGCAGGGGGAGGGCAAGAGACCCAGTTCTTC

CDR3 length: 18
clone size: once
V gene: TRBV20-1
J gene: TRBJ1-4
D gene: -
CDR3 protein: CSAASLRSHHFSNEKLFF
CDR3 DNA: TGCAGTGCCGCATCCCTAAGGAGTCACCACTTCTCTAATGAAAAACTGTTTTTT

CDR3 length: 13
clone size: -
V gene: TRBV29-1
J gene: TRBJ1-1
D gene: -
CDR3 protein: CSAEQGRNTEAFF
CDR3 DNA: TGCAGCGCAGAACAGGGAAGGAACACTGAAGCTTTCTTT

CDR3 length: 14
clone size: -
V gene: TRBV3-1
J gene: TRBJ1-2
D gene: -
CDR3 protein: CASSFGSLYDGYTF
CDR3 DNA: TGTGCCAGCAGCTTCGGCAGCCTCTACGATGGCTACACCTTC

CDR3 length: 16
clone size: once
V gene: TRBV4-2
J gene: TRBJ2-4
D gene: -
CDR3 protein: CASSQDIAHPSGIQYF
CDR3 DNA: TGTGCCAGCAGCCAAGATATCGCCCACCCGAGTGGCATTCAGTACTTC

CDR3 length: 16
clone size: -
V gene: TRBV7-9
J gene: TRBJ2-7
D gene: TRBD1
CDR3 protein: CASSTGTGGVLYEQYF
CDR3 DNA: TGTGCCAGCAGCACCGGGACAGGGGGCGTTTTGTACGAGCAGTACTTC

CDR3 length: 15
clone size: -
V gene: TRBV7-9
J gene: TRBJ2-4
D gene: -
CDR3 protein: CASSLGRAGGNIQYF
CDR3 DNA: TGTGCCAGCAGCTTGGGCAGGGCCGGAGGAAACATTCAGTACTTC

CDR3 length: 14
clone size: -
V gene: TRBV6-2/TRBV6-3
J gene: TRBJ2-5
D gene: -
CDR3 protein: CASSYEPQRETQYF
CDR3 DNA: TGTGCCAGCAGTTACGAACCGCAGCGGGAGACCCAGTACTTC

CDR3 length: 13
clone size: -
V gene: TRBV13
J gene: TRBJ2-3
D gene: TRBD1
CDR3 protein: CASSSHRGDTQYF
CDR3 DNA: TGTGCCAGCAGCTCGCACAGGGGAGATACGCAGTATTTT

CDR3 length: 14
clone size: -
V gene: TRBV2
J gene: TRBJ1-6
D gene: -
CDR3 protein: CASSVRGWDSPLHF
CDR3 DNA: TGTGCCAGCAGTGTCAGGGGTTGGGATTCACCCCTCCACTTT

CDR3 length: 15
clone size: few
V gene: TRBV10-3
J gene: TRBJ2-1
D gene: -
CDR3 protein: CASLQDSNSYNEQFF
CDR3 DNA: TGTGCCTCGCTGCAGGACTCCAACTCCTACAATGAGCAGTTCTTC

CDR3 length: 16
clone size: -
V gene: TRBV5-1
J gene: TRBJ2-2
D gene: -
CDR3 protein: CASSLAAAPEGGELFF
CDR3 DNA: TGCGCCAGCAGCTTGGCCGCCGCGCCGGAAGGCGGGGAGCTGTTTTTT